Below, 20 T cell receptor beta chains from the same sample are listed, as sequenced in a study of tumor-infiltrating lymphocytes in primary liver carcinoma. The authors took blood RNA from unsorted whole blood and also extracted germline DNA. The template, about 540 ng total RNA, yielded TCR beta cDNA made with a constant-region primer. Libraries covering TCR beta were generated through three nested multiplex PCR rounds (using a slightly modified ARM-PCR). Running around 9 cycles apiece, the first two PCR rounds relied on TRBV1-TRBV30 forward primers together with a C-beta reverse primer. MiXCR, run by TCRdb on the multiplex PCR reads, gives a single entry per CDR3 protein. The data contain approximately 330,000 distinct CDR3 sequences, roughly 61% of them singletons. Sequencing was carried out using peripheral blood. Receptors originate from a man between 35 and 55 years old with primary liver carcinoma and hepatitis B virus infection.

Only a few counts were recorded for this clonotype. The chain employs TRBV7-9 and TRBJ2-2; D is possibly TRBD2 (6 bases). The CDR3 totals 15 residues. Germline assignment: CDR1 SEHNR and CDR2 FQNEAQ (reference sequence). V was clipped by 10 bases and J by 6 bases, with 21 bases between them. This CDR3 reads CATTSMGSGAGELFF. The CDR3 nucleotides are TGTGCCACAACATCGATGGGTTCGGGGGCCGGGGAGCTGTTTTTT.

A word on this clonotype: A much larger clone is a single base away; this may be a read error. V gene TRBV6-6 combines with J gene TRBJ2-7; the match to TRBD2 covers 12 bases. The CDR3 contains 17 residues. Trimming cost V 6 bases and J 3 bases; bases outside gene matches: 12. Germline V gives CDR1 MNHNY, CDR2 SVGAGI (reference sequence). In DNA, the CDR3 is TGTGCCAGCAGCCAATATCAACTAGCGGGAGGCCTCTACGAGCAGTACTTC. Translating gives CASSQYQLAGGLYEQYF.

In its sample, this clonotype was seen once. One end of the junction does not line up with germline, which may come from a read error. The chain combines TRBV11-2 with TRBJ1-5, with D unclear. Germline lookup yields CDR1 SGHAT and CDR2 FQNNGV. The CDR3 contains 13 residues. The DNA for the CDR3 is TGTGCCAGCAGCACACAAGGGAATCAGCCCCGGCATTTT. Translating gives CASSTQGNQPRHF.

The rearrangement links TRBV6-1 to TRBJ2-1; tentatively, D is TRBD1 (6 bases). CDR3 length: 16 amino acids. V lost 4 bases to trimming and J lost 5 bases, with 18 bases between them. Germline lookup yields CDR1 MNHNS and CDR2 SASEGT. CDR3 region: CASSGRWQGTNNEQFF. CDR3 bases: TGTGCCAGCAGTGGACGGTGGCAGGGGACCAACAATGAGCAGTTCTTC.

With respect to this clonotype: The CDR3 does not close with the conserved phenylalanine or tryptophan, likely indicating a read error. The chain combines TRBV5-1 with TRBJ2-3, with 9 bases identical to TRBD2. CDR1 SGHRS and CDR2 YFSETQ come from the germline V gene. The V gene end was trimmed by 1 base and the J gene end by 2 bases; junction bases not matched to a gene: 5. The CDR3 sequence is 16 residues long. The CDR3 sequence is CASSLLLAGPTDTQYL. CDR3 bases: TGCGCCAGCAGCTTGTTGCTAGCGGGACCCACAGATACGCAGTATCTT.

Worth noting for this clonotype: An end of the junction does not agree with germline; a read error may underlie this. The gene calls are TRBV10-2 and TRBJ2-3; 9 nucleotides match TRBD2. Germline V gene lookup returns CDR1 WSHSY and CDR2 SAAADI. This CDR3 is 15 amino acids long. The CDR3 DNA follows: TGCGCCAGCAAGCTGCTAGCGGGGATCACAGATACGAAGTATTTT. Protein sequence: CASKLLAGITDTKYF.

Notes on this clonotype: Just one base apart from a much larger clone, this may be a read error. The J gene is TRBJ1-4, the V gene TRBV4-1; D remains unclear. The CDR3 is 18 residues long. The V gene's germline CDR1 is MGHRA and CDR2 YSYEKL. In DNA form, the CDR3 reads TGCGCCAGCAGCCAAGCCTTGGACTTCCAGGCAACTAATGAAGAACTGTTTTTT. It codes for CASSQALDFQATNEELFF.

The CDR3 protein is CASIPDGESNERQFF. CDR3 coding DNA: TGTGCCAGCATCCCCGATGGGGAGAGCAATGAGCGGCAGTTCTTC. The rearrangement links TRBV11-3 to TRBJ2-1; tentative D call: TRBD2 (5 bases). Germline V gene lookup returns CDR1 SGHNT and CDR2 YENEEA. The CDR3 contains 15 residues. V dropped 7 bases and J dropped 12 bases, with 25 bases sitting between them.

In its sample, this clonotype was seen many times. J is TRBJ2-5 and V is TRBV6-6; 7 positions match TRBD2. With V trimmed by 6 bases and J by 5 bases, 15 bases remained unmatched. CDR3 size: 16 residues. Germline assignment: CDR1 MNHNY and CDR2 SVGAGI (reference sequence). CDR3 in amino acids: CASRADLGTKRETQYF. CDR3 bases: TGTGCCAGCAGGGCGGACCTGGGGACTAAAAGGGAGACCCAGTACTTC.

Turning to this clonotype: As the CDR3 is not closed by the conserved phenylalanine or tryptophan, this likely results from a read error. This rearrangement joins TRBV6-5 to TRBJ2-5; 10 bases match TRBD2. The CDR3 covers 13 residues. Germline V gene data show CDR1 as MNHEY and CDR2 as SVGAGI. J was trimmed by 5 bases and V by 8 bases; bases with no gene match: 5. CDR3 amino acids: CASSSGGGETQYI. The CDR3 DNA follows: TGTGCCAGCTCTAGCGGGGGTGGGGAGACCCAGTACATC.

This clonotype was seen repeatedly, ten times or more. CDR3: CASRENPGQRETQYF. CDR3 DNA: TGTGCCAGCAGGGAGAATCCGGGACAACGAGAGACCCAGTACTTC. This chain links TRBV6-1 with TRBJ2-5; maybe TRBD1 (6 bases). The CDR3 is 15 residues long. V lost 6 bases and J 4 bases, leaving 18 bases between the germline ends. Germline values: CDR1 MNHNS, CDR2 SASEGT.

As concerns this clonotype: At one of its ends the junction is not consistent with the germline gene, which may arise from a read error. This chain joins TRBV11-2 and TRBJ2-7; 9 nucleotides align to TRBD1. Germline V CDR1 and CDR2: SGHAT, FQNNGV. The CDR3 sequence is 15 residues long. CDR3 protein: CAISFLGTGSYEQYF. The CDR3 nucleotides are TGTGCCATCAGCTTCCTCGGGACAGGGTCGTACGAGCAGTATTTC.

V and J are TRBV20-1 and TRBJ2-1; perhaps TRBD2 as D (6 bases). Germline CDR1 is DFQATT and CDR2 is SNEGSKA (reference sequence). CDR3 size: 11 residues. CDR3 sequence reads: CRARLVIEQFF. The CDR3 coding sequence is TGCAGGGCGAGACTAGTCATTGAGCAGTTCTTC.

This clonotype occurred a few times. The rearrangement joins TRBV5-1 to TRBJ2-5; D gene ambiguous. V gave up 4 bases and J gave up 1 base, with 5 bases separating them. There are 12 residues in the CDR3. Germline V gene lookup returns CDR1 SGHRS and CDR2 YFSETQ. The CDR3 loop reads CASSPSQETQYF. The DNA for the CDR3 is TGCGCCAGCAGCCCATCCCAAGAGACCCAGTACTTC.

The chain has TRBV11-2 and TRBJ2-1; no clear D gene. Germline loops: CDR1 SGHAT, CDR2 FQNNGV. This CDR3 is built from 14 residues. The V end was cut by 6 bases, the J end by 4 bases, with 13 bases between. This chain's CDR3 is CASSFPPDYNEQFF. The DNA of the CDR3 is TGTGCCAGCAGTTTCCCCCCGGATTACAATGAGCAGTTCTTC.

Concerning this clonotype itself: One end of the junction does not line up with germline, which may come from a read error. The chain has TRBV11-1 and TRBJ2-1; 11 bases are shared with TRBD2. Germline V gives CDR1 SGHAT, CDR2 FQDESV (reference sequence). This CDR3 is 15 amino acids long. The CDR3 DNA follows: TGTGCCGGCAGTGACTTAGCGGGAGGGCTCAATGAGCAGTTCTTC. Amino acids: CAGSDLAGGLNEQFF.

In its sample, this clonotype was seen many times. This chain connects TRBV12-3 or TRBV12-4 to TRBJ2-3; 7 positions match TRBD2. CDR3 size: 15 residues. The ends lost 6 bases at V and 4 bases at J; junction bases unmatched: 10. The CDR3 DNA sequence: TGTGCCAGCAGCCCTGGTTGGGAGGGCCCAGATACGCAGTATTTT. Residues: CASSPGWEGPDTQYF.

The CDR3 DNA is TGTGCCAGCAGCCAAGGGGCCGGTGGGGTCGGGGAGACCCAGTACTTC. Its protein product is CASSQGAGGVGETQYF. The chain uses TRBV14 and TRBJ2-5; D is unclear. The V end lost 1 base, the J end lost 5 bases, and 17 bases lay between the germline ends. Germline V CDR1 and CDR2: SGHDN, FVKESK. This CDR3 region has 16 residues.

About this clonotype itself: At one end, the junction sequence differs from germline, possibly due to a read error. This chain links TRBV7-9 with TRBJ1-2, with 7 bases fitting TRBD1. The CDR3 covers 14 residues. The germline gives CDR1 SEHNR, CDR2 FQNEAQ (reference sequence). CDR3 sequence: CASSLAGTEYGYTF. Written as DNA, the CDR3 is TGTGCCAGCAGCCTAGCCGGGACAGAGTATGGCTACACCTTC.

Notes on this clonotype: A single base separates this from a much larger clone, so it may be a read error. V gene TRBV4-1 combines with J gene TRBJ2-2; D possibly corresponds to TRBD1 (6 bases). The length of the CDR3 is 16 residues. Germline V gives CDR1 MGHRA, CDR2 YSYEKL. CDR3 region: CVSSQDAGDNTGELFF. The CDR3 bases are TGCGTCAGCAGCCAAGATGCAGGGGACAACACCGGGGAGCTGTTTTTT.